This T cell receptor beta chain was obtained from a study of blood T cell repertoires in COVID-19. Study background: Samples representing acute and convalescent COVID-19 were sourced from the United States, Italy and Spain.

Recovered participants had two consecutive negative NP/OP PCR tests, healthcare professional clearance, or symptom resolution. Germline assignment: CDR1 SGHNT and CDR2 YENEEA. Deletions cut 5 bases from V and 3 bases from J, with 14 bases between. The CDR3 has 14 amino acids. Profiling relied on immunoSEQ multiplex PCR, and the TCRdb table lists in-frame clones only, not all of them. The sample has roughly 500,000 clones; around 89% are singletons. V is TRBV11-3 and J is TRBJ2-7; D not certain. This receptor was taken from a woman in her thirties or forties who had recovered from COVID-19. Sequencing used PBMCs or T cells enriched from blood (not recorded which). CDR3 bases: TGTGCCAGCAGCCTAGGGCTTGCCTTCTACGAGCAGTACTTC. Amino acids: CASSLGLAFYEQYF.